This T cell receptor (beta chain) was identified during a study of T-cell reconstitution after alpha-beta-depleted transplantation in children. This clonotype was detected many times. Preparing the TCRbeta library involved the use of unique molecular identifiers. TCRdb redid the calling of the PCR reads with MiXCR, one entry per CDR3 protein. This table holds some 640,000 distinct CDR3 sequences, roughly 15% found once. The V gene's germline CDR1 is KGHDR and CDR2 SFDVKD. The ends lost 4 bases at V and 4 bases at J; junction bases unmatched: 9. The CDR3 covers 16 residues. The sequence was collected from a human donor who donated a stem cell graft to a child with acute myeloid leukemia. The source material was PBMCs from the stem cell graft donor, sampled from the stem cell graft. V gene TRBV24-1 combines with J gene TRBJ2-5; 9 bases are a match to TRBD1. CDR3 bases: TGTGCCACCAGTGACCCCGGACAGGGGAAGGGAGAGACCCAGTACTTC. This sequence encodes CATSDPGQGKGETQYF.